The clone carrying this T cell receptor beta chain was detected ten times or more. The data derive from a study of CD8+CD57+ T cells in acquired aplastic anemia. Genomic DNA was employed as the template in profiling TCR beta VDJ and CDR3. TCRdb re-called the reads with MiXCR, one entry per CDR3 protein. The sample holds approximately 200,000 distinct CDR3 sequences, less than 70% seen once. The CDR3 loop spans 13 amino acids. In germline, CDR1 is MDHEN, CDR2 SYDVKM. Unmatched junction bases numbered 5, after V lost 7 bases and J lost 3 bases. This clonotype was obtained from a human donor in good health, serving as a control. Sequencing input: sorted CD4+, CD8+, or CD8+CD57+ T cells (not recorded which) from PBMCs. This chain connects TRBV28 to TRBJ2-7, with TRBD2 matching 8 bases. CDR3 in amino acids: CASTGGTLYEQYF. CDR3 nucleotides: TGTGCCAGCACGGGAGGGACCCTCTACGAGCAGTACTTC.